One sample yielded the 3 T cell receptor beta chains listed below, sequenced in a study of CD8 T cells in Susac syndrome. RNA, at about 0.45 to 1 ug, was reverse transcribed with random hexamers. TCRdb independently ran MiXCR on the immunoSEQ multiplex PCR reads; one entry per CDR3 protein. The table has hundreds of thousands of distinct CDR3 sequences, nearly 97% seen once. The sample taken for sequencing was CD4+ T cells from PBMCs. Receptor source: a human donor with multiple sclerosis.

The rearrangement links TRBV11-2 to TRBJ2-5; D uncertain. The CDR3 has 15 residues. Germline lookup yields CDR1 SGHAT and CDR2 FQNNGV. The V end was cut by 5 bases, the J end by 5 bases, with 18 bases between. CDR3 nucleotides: TGTGCCAGCAGCCCAGCAACCGGGCTAGGGGAGACCCAGTACTTC. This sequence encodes CASSPATGLGETQYF.

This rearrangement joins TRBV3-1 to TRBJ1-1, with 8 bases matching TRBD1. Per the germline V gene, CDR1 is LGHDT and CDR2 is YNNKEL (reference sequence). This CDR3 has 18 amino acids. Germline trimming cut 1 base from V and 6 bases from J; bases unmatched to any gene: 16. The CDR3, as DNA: TGTGCCAGCAGCCAAGTCCTTGGGGCCGACAGGGGCCTTTCTGAAGCTTTCTTT. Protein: CASSQVLGADRGLSEAFF. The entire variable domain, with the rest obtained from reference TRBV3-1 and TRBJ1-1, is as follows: DTAVSQTPKYLVTQMGNDKSIKCEQNLGHDTMYWYKQDSKKFLKIMFSYNNKELIINETVPNRFSPKSPDKAHLNLHINSLELGDSAVYFCASSQVLGADRGLSEAFFGQGTRLTVV.

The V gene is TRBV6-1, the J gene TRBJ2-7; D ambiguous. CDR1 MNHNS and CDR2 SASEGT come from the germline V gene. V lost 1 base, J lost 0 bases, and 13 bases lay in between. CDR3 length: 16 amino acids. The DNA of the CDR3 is TGTGCCAGCAGTGAAGGGGCCCCAAGGAGCTCCTACGAGCAGTACTTC. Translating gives CASSEGAPRSSYEQYF.